This record looks at one TCR beta chain sequence and its context. V was shortened by 3 bases and J by 7 bases, with 6 bases between the two germline ends. The CDR3 consists of 11 residues. Germline V lookup: CDR1 LGHNA, CDR2 YNFKEQ. The study counted Cohort 3 donors as recovered given two negative PCRs, clearance, or symptom resolution. This sample is drawn from a study of blood T cell repertoires in COVID-19. How the authors handled the data: Amplifying reference gene primers gave estimates of nucleated cell counts. The repertoire was sequenced with immunoSEQ multiplex PCR; TCRdb's copy has only in-frame clones and lacks some. V, J and clone size are taken as reported in that table, and D and trimming were inferred from the DNA itself. This sample has 300,000 to 350,000 clones, with about 87% found just once.

Sequencing was carried out using PBMCs or T cells enriched from blood (not recorded which). The TCR sequence derives from a man in his thirties or forties who had recovered from COVID-19. V gene TRBV4-2 combines with J gene TRBJ1-1, with D hard to call. The CDR3 coding sequence is TGTGCCAGCAGCCAGTTAGATGAAGCTTTCTTT. Translated, it gives CASSQLDEAFF.